One and the same sample provided the 32 T cell receptor beta chains below, sequenced in a study of T-cell memory formation after mild COVID-19. MiXCR was run by TCRdb on the 5' RACE reads, yielding one entry per CDR3 protein. The sample consists of 50,000 to 60,000 distinct CDR3 sequences, about 30% of them appearing once. Material for sequencing was PBMCs or a T cell subset sorted from them (not recorded which). These receptors all stem from a man aged 18 to 30 who had mild COVID-19 (a few samples of this study predate the infection). Cell type and time point are not known.

The sample holds a few counts of this clonotype. The genes are TRBV29-1 and TRBJ2-5, with TRBD2 as a possible D gene (5 bases). V gave up 3 bases and J gave up 0 bases, with 8 bases separating them. The CDR3 length is 13 residues. Germline assignment: CDR1 SQVTM and CDR2 ANQGSEA. The CDR3 coding sequence is TGCAGCGTTGATGGACTCCACCAAGAGACCCAGTACTTC. It specifies CSVDGLHQETQYF.

The chain combines TRBV6-1 with TRBJ2-7; TRBD1 agrees at 7 bases. The CDR3 length is 15 residues. Germline CDR1 reads MNHNS; CDR2 reads SASEGT. V was clipped by 6 bases and J by 2 bases; unmatched bases: 10. The CDR3 nucleotides read TGTGCCAGCAGCACCGGGACAGTACACCCCTACGAGCAGTACGTC. Translation gives CASSTGTVHPYEQYV.

This clonotype was detected only a few times. The DNA of the CDR3 is TGTGCCAGCAGCCCTTTCCATGGCTACGAGCAGTACTTC. Translated, it gives CASSPFHGYEQYF. This chain links TRBV3-1 with TRBJ2-7; D is undetermined. Deletions cut 4 bases from V and 3 bases from J, with 10 bases between. The CDR3 sequence is 13 residues long. Germline V gene data show CDR1 as LGHDT and CDR2 as YNNKEL (reference sequence).

The chain joins TRBV15 to TRBJ2-5, with a tentative D call TRBD2 (7 bases). The V end was cut by 0 bases, the J end by 5 bases, with 16 bases between. Germline V lookup: CDR1 LNHNV, CDR2 YYDKDF (reference sequence). The CDR3 extends over 16 amino acids. CDR3 bases: TGTGCCACCAGCAGAGATCTGGGGGGGGCCAGGGAGACCCAGTACTTC. Its translation is CATSRDLGGARETQYF.

V usage is TRBV7-2 and J usage is TRBJ1-2; D not resolved. The CDR3 has 11 residues. CDR1 SGHTA and CDR2 FQGNSA come from the germline V gene. Trimming shortened V by 5 bases and J by 10 bases, and 11 bases separated the two germline ends. CDR3 nucleotide sequence: TGTGCCAGCAGCACGAGAAGGGACTACACCTTC. Its protein is CASSTRRDYTF.

CDR3 in amino acids: CASSPRSGGNEQFF. The CDR3 nucleotides are TGTGCCAGCAGCCCCCGGAGCGGGGGCAATGAGCAGTTCTTC. V gene TRBV9 combines with J gene TRBJ2-1; 8 nucleotides match TRBD2. The CDR3 runs 14 residues. Germline CDR1 SGDLS, CDR2 YYNGEE. The ends lost 4 bases at V and 6 bases at J; junction bases unmatched: 6. Combining the CDR3 with reference TRBV9 and TRBJ2-1 gives the whole variable domain DSGVTQTPKHLITATGQRVTLRCSPRSGDLSVYWYQQSLDQGLQFLIQYYNGEERAKGNILERFSAQQFPDLHSELNLSSLELGDSALYFCASSPRSGGNEQFFGPGTRLTVL.

This clonotype was observed a handful of times. The chain is built from TRBV12-3 or TRBV12-4 and TRBJ2-5; D remains ambiguous. This CDR3 is 11 amino acids long. V was cut by 6 bases and J by 3 bases, with 5 bases left in between. This CDR3 is CASSLKETQYF. The CDR3 DNA is TGTGCCAGCAGCCTAAAAGAGACCCAGTACTTC.

This chain joins TRBV7-9 and TRBJ1-1; weak D call: TRBD1 (5 bases). Trimming stripped 11 bases from V and 4 bases from J, with 8 bases between. This CDR3 comprises 10 residues. Looked up from germline, CDR1 is SEHNR and CDR2 is FQNEAQ (reference sequence). The CDR3 sequence is CAWGVTEAFF. For the CDR3, the DNA is TGTGCCTGGGGGGTCACTGAAGCTTTCTTT.

The V call is TRBV5-4, the J call TRBJ2-5, with no clear D. Germline V gene data show CDR1 as SGHNT and CDR2 as YYREEE (reference sequence). The CDR3 loop spans 13 amino acids. V was pared by 4 bases and J by 3 bases, with 10 bases between. CDR3 region: CASSPEMEETQYF. The CDR3 nucleotides read TGTGCCAGCAGCCCGGAGATGGAAGAGACCCAGTACTTC.

V usage is TRBV7-8 and J usage is TRBJ2-5; 7 bases align to TRBD2. Per the germline V gene, CDR1 is SGHVS and CDR2 is FQNEAQ. There are 14 residues in the CDR3. V was pared by 4 bases and J by 1 base, with 3 bases of the junction left unmatched. CDR3 coding DNA: TGTGCCAGCAGCTCGGGGAGGGGCCAAGAGACCCAGTACTTC. Translating it yields CASSSGRGQETQYF.

The V gene is TRBV20-1, the J gene TRBJ2-3; possibly TRBD1 for D (5 bases). V lost 1 base to trimming and J lost 1 base, with 6 bases between them. The CDR3 has 13 residues. The germline gives CDR1 DFQATT, CDR2 SNEGSKA (reference sequence). The CDR3 bases are TGCAGTGCTAGAGTACAGGGCACAGATACGCAGTATTTT. Its protein product is CSARVQGTDTQYF.

This clonotype has only a few counts. The V call is TRBV6-5, the J call TRBJ1-2; the D gene is possibly TRBD1 (5 bases). This CDR3 is 16 amino acids long. The germline V gene has CDR1 MNHEY and CDR2 SVGAGI. The ends were cut back, 0 bases at V and 2 bases at J, with 13 bases in the middle. The DNA for the CDR3 is TGTGCCAGCAGTTACTCAGGGGATTTGGCCAACTATGGCTACACCTTC. Residues: CASSYSGDLANYGYTF.

V gene TRBV18 combines with J gene TRBJ2-1; D is undetermined. CDR1 is KGHSH, CDR2 LQKENI, per germline. This CDR3 region has 15 residues. Trimming took off 0 bases at V and 3 bases at J, with 9 bases between the two ends. The CDR3 bases are TGTGCCAGCTCACCACCCCTGAGACGCTACAATGAGCAGTTCTTC. Translated, it gives CASSPPLRRYNEQFF.

This rearrangement joins TRBV4-3 to TRBJ2-5; 7 nucleotides line up with TRBD2. The V gene end was trimmed by 0 bases and the J gene end by 4 bases; junction bases not matched to a gene: 2. Germline CDR1 and CDR2: LGHNA and YSLEER. The CDR3 has 14 amino acids. CDR3 protein: CASSQDSSGETQYF. CDR3 in DNA: TGCGCCAGCAGCCAAGATTCTAGCGGAGAGACCCAGTACTTC.

The chain combines TRBV12-3 or TRBV12-4 with TRBJ1-1; unclear D gene. This CDR3 is built from 15 residues. Trimming removed 6 bases from V and 3 bases from J, with 17 bases in between. CDR3 region: CASSLRESPDTEAFF. The DNA of the CDR3 is TGTGCCAGCAGCCTCCGTGAGAGCCCGGACACTGAAGCTTTCTTT.

This chain connects TRBV7-9 to TRBJ2-1, with TRBD2 identical over 11 bases. The CDR3 covers 16 residues. Germline CDR1 is SEHNR and CDR2 is FQNEAQ (reference sequence). V was pared by 5 bases and J by 7 bases, with 10 bases of the junction left unmatched. This CDR3 reads CASSPLAGGIGNEQFF. The CDR3 DNA follows: TGTGCCAGCAGCCCGTTAGCGGGGGGGATTGGAAATGAGCAGTTCTTC.

The rearrangement links TRBV6-5 to TRBJ2-3, with 9 bases lining up with TRBD1. V lost 7 bases and J lost 3; bases outside the gene matches: 14. Germline CDR1 and CDR2: MNHEY and SVGAGI. This CDR3 has 17 residues. The CDR3 loop reads CASTNTWGTGKTDTQYF. The DNA for the CDR3 is TGTGCCAGCACCAACACCTGGGGGACAGGGAAAACAGATACGCAGTATTTT.

This clonotype has ten or more counts. V usage is TRBV6-5 and J usage is TRBJ2-7; D gene unclear. The germline V and J ends were trimmed by 4 bases and 2 bases, with 3 bases remaining between them. CDR3 length: 11 amino acids. Germline loops: CDR1 MNHEY, CDR2 SVGAGI. The CDR3 sequence: CASSSPYEQYF. In nucleotides, the CDR3 is TGTGCCAGCAGTTCCCCCTACGAGCAGTACTTC.

V usage is TRBV5-1 and J usage is TRBJ2-6; D possibly corresponds to TRBD1 (5 bases). The CDR3 is 14 residues long. The germline V gene encodes CDR1 SGHRS and CDR2 YFSETQ. The V end was cut by 5 bases, the J end by 4 bases, with 10 bases between. The CDR3, as DNA: TGCGCCAGCAGTTCAGGGTCCGGGGCCAACGTCCTGACTTTC. Protein: CASSSGSGANVLTF. The variable domain in full, completed from reference TRBV5-1 and TRBJ2-6, reads KAGVTQTPRYLIKTRGQQVTLSCSPISGHRSVSWYQQTPGQGLQFLFEYFSETQRNKGNFPGRFSGRQFSNSRSEMNVSTLELGDSALYLCASSSGSGANVLTFGAGSRLTVL.

This clonotype showed up just a few times. The genes are TRBV7-8 and TRBJ2-1; 8 nucleotides match TRBD2. Germline V CDR1 and CDR2: SGHVS, FQNEAQ. This CDR3 contains 17 residues. Trimming at V came to 3 bases and at J to 3 bases, leaving 10 bases not matched to a gene. CDR3 sequence reads: CASSLDRGGRFYNEQFF. CDR3 nucleotide sequence: TGTGCCAGCAGCTTGGATCGCGGGGGGCGGTTCTACAATGAGCAGTTCTTC.

The chain uses TRBV19 and TRBJ1-1; the D gene is possibly TRBD1 (5 bases). CDR3 length: 14 residues. Per germline, CDR1 LNHDA and CDR2 SQIVND (reference sequence). V lost 5 bases, J lost 4 bases, and 14 bases lay in between. CDR3 nucleotides: TGTGCCAGTAGTCTCCGCGCGGGGGGCACTGAAGCTTTCTTT. It codes for CASSLRAGGTEAFF.

J is TRBJ2-3 and V is TRBV6-5; 7 positions match TRBD2. Germline trimming cut 4 bases from V and 2 bases from J; bases unmatched to any gene: 9. CDR3 length: 16 amino acids. Germline V gene lookup returns CDR1 MNHEY and CDR2 SVGAGI. The CDR3 nucleotides are TGTGCCAGCAGTTTTTACCCAGCGGGGTTCACAGATACGCAGTATTTT. This translates into CASSFYPAGFTDTQYF.

The chain joins TRBV5-5 to TRBJ2-5; 9 nucleotides agree with TRBD1. The CDR3 extends over 14 amino acids. Germline V CDR1 and CDR2: SGHKS, YYEKEE (reference sequence). The J segment lost 3 bases and the V segment lost 3 bases, leaving 3 bases of the junction unmatched. The CDR3 here is CASSSWTGEETQYF. The DNA of the CDR3 is TGTGCCAGCAGCTCATGGACAGGGGAAGAGACCCAGTACTTC.

The chain carries TRBV7-2 and TRBJ2-7; TRBD1 or TRBD2 may be the D gene (6 bases each). V gave up 1 base and J gave up 2 bases, with 12 bases separating them. CDR3 size: 15 residues. Per the germline V gene, CDR1 is SGHTA and CDR2 is FQGNSA. CDR3 sequence reads: CASSLELGGPYEQYF. The CDR3 DNA follows: TGTGCCAGCAGCTTAGAGTTAGGGGGGCCCTACGAGCAGTACTTC.

In this sample, this clonotype turned up a few times. V and J are TRBV5-5 and TRBJ1-1, with D tentatively TRBD1 (5 bases). V was pared by 5 bases and J by 4 bases, with 18 bases between. CDR1 SGHKS and CDR2 YYEKEE come from the germline V gene (reference sequence). The CDR3 contains 15 residues. DNA of the CDR3: TGTGCCAGCAGTTATGGCCCGACTGGGGGCACTGAAGCTTTCTTT. Translated: CASSYGPTGGTEAFF.

The genes are TRBV4-1 and TRBJ2-2, with D tentatively TRBD2 (6 bases). In germline, CDR1 is MGHRA, CDR2 YSYEKL. V lost 1 base and J 4 bases, leaving 19 bases between the germline ends. The CDR3 runs to 18 residues. CDR3 residues: CASSQVGGGPRVTGELFF. For the CDR3, the DNA is TGCGCCAGCAGCCAAGTTGGAGGAGGGCCCAGGGTCACCGGGGAGCTGTTTTTT.

The rearrangement joins TRBV2 to TRBJ2-7, with D tentatively TRBD2 (5 bases). The CDR3 length is 12 residues. CDR1 and CDR2 (germline): SNHLY, FYNNEI. Trimming took 6 bases from V and 5 from J, leaving 11 bases between them. CDR3 amino acids: CASRGEPNEQYF. CDR3 sequence (DNA): TGTGCCAGCAGGGGAGAACCTAACGAGCAGTACTTC.

This clonotype was seen only a few times. This rearrangement joins TRBV5-1 to TRBJ1-1; the D gene is possibly TRBD1 (6 bases). Deletions cut 4 bases from V and 0 bases from J, with 22 bases between. Germline V gene sequence: CDR1 SGHRS, CDR2 YFSETQ. The length of the CDR3 is 18 residues. For the CDR3, the DNA is TGCGCCAGCAGCCGCATACCCAGGGGCCGACACCTGAACACTGAAGCTTTCTTT. Amino acids: CASSRIPRGRHLNTEAFF.

This clonotype was detected a few times. The chain is built from TRBV27 and TRBJ1-1; D not certain. The germline V gene has CDR1 MNHEY and CDR2 SMNVEV (reference sequence). This CDR3 is 13 amino acids long. V was shortened by 3 bases and J by 4 bases, with 9 bases between the two germline ends. The CDR3 spells CASSFKETTEAFF. The CDR3 DNA sequence: TGTGCCAGCAGTTTTAAAGAGACCACTGAAGCTTTCTTT.

In DNA, the CDR3 is TGTGCCAGCAGCTCCTTATCGAACACTGAAGCTTTCTTT. Its translation is CASSSLSNTEAFF. V gene TRBV7-8 combines with J gene TRBJ1-1; unclear D gene. CDR1 and CDR2 (germline): SGHVS, FQNEAQ. The CDR3 is 13 amino acids. Between the trimmed V and J ends, which lost 4 bases and 1 base, there was a span of 7 bases.

This chain connects TRBV12-3 or TRBV12-4 to TRBJ2-7; TRBD1 matches at 9 bases. J lost 2 bases, V lost 4 bases, and 12 bases had no gene match. This CDR3 is 17 amino acids long. The CDR3 reads CASSSNVDRGYTYEQYV. CDR3 sequence (DNA): TGTGCCAGCAGTTCAAACGTGGACAGGGGATATACCTACGAGCAGTACGTC.

J is TRBJ1-2 and V is TRBV7-9, with TRBD1 as a possible D gene (6 bases). Germline CDR1 is SEHNR and CDR2 is FQNEAQ (reference sequence). Trimming shortened V by 5 bases and J by 2 bases, and 21 bases separated the two germline ends. This CDR3 has 17 residues. CDR3 nucleotides: TGTGCCAGCAGCGCCCCGGGACATCCACTGGCCAACTATGGCTACACCTTC. Its protein product is CASSAPGHPLANYGYTF.